This TCR beta chain was observed in a study of cytomegalovirus exposure and HLA in healthy donors. Study-level information: There were 90 million to 140 million unique TCR beta sequences, drawn from 150 million to 200 million T cells, in an earlier analysis. Whole-study results and caveats: Associated with cytomegalovirus, according to the listing, were around 170 TCR beta chains.

The germline V and J ends were trimmed by 0 bases and 5 bases, with 14 bases remaining between them. This CDR3 has 16 amino acids. CDR1 is LGHNA, CDR2 YSLEER, per germline. This clone occurred once. Antigen: not known. Amplification used 60 Vbeta primers and 13 Jbeta primers. TCRdb's copy holds only in-frame clones and misses some; the assay was immunoSEQ multiplex PCR. Of approximately 150,000 clones in the sample, approximately 76% were seen once. J is TRBJ1-5 and V is TRBV4-3; TRBD1 is a possible D gene (5 bases). The sample was PBMCs. The TCR originated in a man in his 60s in good health and CMV-seronegative. As DNA, the CDR3 is TGCGCCAGCAGCCAAGAAGTGGCGCAGGGATATCAGCCCCAGCATTTT. The encoded protein is CASSQEVAQGYQPQHF.